This TCR beta chain derives from a study of OX40 agonist ivuxolimab in advanced cancers. Study as a whole: Participants could have had prior anti-PD-1, anti-PD-L1 or anti-CTLA-4 therapy, and roughly 40% had some. Overall study findings and caveats: CD8+ T cells (on average) carried more expanded clones than CD4+ T cells. Partly responding patients at 0.1-3.0 mg/kg showed some of the smallest clonal expansion.

A remark on this clone: Its antigen is currently unknown.

Assay used: immunoSEQ multiplex PCR; TCRdb lists only in-frame clones, some missing. This sample carries 130,000 or so clones, around 93% of them seen once, and the ten largest clones take roughly 0.15%. The CDR3 is 14 amino acids. Germline V gene lookup returns CDR1 MNHNY and CDR2 SVGAGI (reference sequence). J gave up 1 base and V 5 bases, and 4 bases lay outside the gene matches. The sample consisted of CD4+ or CD8+ T cells sorted from blood, taken in a trial of the OX40 agonist ivuxolimab. This chain uses TRBV6-6 with TRBJ2-5; TRBD1 matches at 7 bases. This clonotype was obtained from an adult with an advanced solid tumor such as melanoma, head and neck, liver or kidney cancer. The CDR3 protein is CASSHGTAQETQYF. CDR3 nucleotide sequence: TGTGCCAGCAGTCACGGGACAGCCCAAGAGACCCAGTACTTC.